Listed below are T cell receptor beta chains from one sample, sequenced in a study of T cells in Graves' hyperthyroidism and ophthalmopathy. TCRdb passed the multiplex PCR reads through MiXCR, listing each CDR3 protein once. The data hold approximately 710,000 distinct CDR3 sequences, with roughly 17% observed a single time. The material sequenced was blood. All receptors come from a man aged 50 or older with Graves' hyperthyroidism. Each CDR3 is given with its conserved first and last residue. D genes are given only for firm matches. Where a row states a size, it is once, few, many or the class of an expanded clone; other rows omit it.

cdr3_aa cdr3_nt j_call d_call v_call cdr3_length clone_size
CASSIVGNSNQPQHF TGTGCCAGTAGTATAGTTGGGAATAGCAATCAGCCCCAGCATTTT TRBJ1-5 - TRBV19 15 few
CASSGTSVYTQYF TGTGCCAGCAGCGGGACTAGCGTTTATACGCAGTATTTT TRBJ2-3 TRBD2 TRBV6-1 13 few
CASSGQQGKGDREQYF TGTGCCAGCAGCGGTCAACAGGGGAAGGGGGATAGAGAGCAGTACTTC TRBJ2-7 TRBD1 TRBV9 16 -
CASSDVVAFNEQFF TGCGCCAGCAGTGATGTAGTAGCGTTCAATGAGCAGTTCTTC TRBJ2-1 - TRBV10-1 14 once
CASSEGYTGQFYGYTF TGTGCCAGCAGTGAAGGCTACACGGGACAGTTCTATGGCTACACCTTC TRBJ1-2 TRBD1 TRBV6-1 16 many
CASSPRYSVEQFF TGTGCCAGCAGCCCACGGTATTCTGTTGAGCAGTTCTTC TRBJ2-1 - TRBV7-9 13 few
CAGGMGNEQFF TGCGCCGGGGGGATGGGCAATGAGCAGTTCTTC TRBJ2-1 - TRBV10-2 11 -
CASSQIAGGPTKQYF TGTGCCAGCAGTCAAATAGCGGGAGGGCCCACGAAGCAGTACTTC TRBJ2-7 TRBD2 TRBV12-3/TRBV12-4 15 many
CASDFNRDTSTDTQYF TGTGCCAGCGATTTTAACCGGGACACCAGCACAGATACGCAGTATTTT TRBJ2-3 - TRBV2 16 many
CSASLNGRASYEQYF TGCAGTGCTTCGTTGAACGGGAGGGCCTCCTACGAGCAGTACTTC TRBJ2-7 TRBD2 TRBV20-1 15 -
CASKNGDGELFF TGTGCCAGCAAAAACGGGGACGGGGAGCTGTTTTTT TRBJ2-2 - TRBV6-1 12 -
CASSTGLAGEETQYF TGCGCCAGCAGCACGGGACTAGCGGGAGAAGAGACCCAGTACTTC TRBJ2-5 TRBD2 TRBV5-1 15 few
CASSQGGGRTVQPQHF TGTGCCAGCAGCCAAGGAGGCGGGAGAACAGTGCAGCCCCAGCATTTT TRBJ1-5 - TRBV3-1 16 -
CASNLPGGTQYF TGTGCCAGCAACCTCCCGGGAGGGACCCAGTACTTC TRBJ2-5 TRBD2 TRBV5-5 12 many
CSARSTEREGYNEQFF TGCAGTGCTAGATCAACAGAGCGGGAGGGGTACAATGAGCAGTTCTTC TRBJ2-1 TRBD2 TRBV20-1 16 many
CASSFAALYEQYF TGTGCCAGCAGTTTCGCTGCTCTCTACGAGCAGTACTTC TRBJ2-7 - TRBV27 13 many
CASSPRVAGLGFTEAFF TGTGCCAGCTCACCAAGAGTAGCAGGCTTAGGTTTCACTGAAGCTTTCTTT TRBJ1-1 - TRBV18 17 few
CASSNERAASGANVLTF TGTGCCAGTAGTAACGAGCGGGCGGCGTCTGGGGCCAACGTCCTGACTTTC TRBJ2-6 - TRBV19 17 -
CASSEYRGGSNEQFF TGTGCCAGCAGTGAATATCGGGGAGGGTCCAATGAGCAGTTCTTC TRBJ2-1 TRBD2 TRBV25-1 15 -
CAWSVPRVGTGGVGANVLTF TGTGCCTGGAGTGTACCCAGGGTCGGGACGGGTGGAGTGGGGGCCAACGTCCTGACTTTC TRBJ2-6 - TRBV30 20 -
CASSPVAEARGEQYF TGTGCCAGCAGCCCGGTCGCCGAAGCTAGGGGGGAGCAGTACTTC TRBJ2-7 - TRBV7-9 15 -
CASRKGQGQAETQYF TGTGCCAGCAGGAAGGGACAGGGTCAGGCAGAGACCCAGTACTTC TRBJ2-5 TRBD1 TRBV6-1 15 many
CASSSGQGLGETQYF TGTGCCAGCAGCTCTGGACAGGGGTTAGGGGAGACCCAGTACTTC TRBJ2-5 TRBD1 TRBV7-3 15 many
CASNWPGSIYEQYF TGTGCCAGCAATTGGCCAGGGTCTATATACGAGCAGTACTTC TRBJ2-7 - TRBV7-8 14 -
CASSQAPLLAGDTDTQYF TGTGCCAGCAGTCAAGCCCCCTTACTAGCGGGAGACACAGATACGCAGTATTTT TRBJ2-3 TRBD2 TRBV6-2/TRBV6-3 18 -
CASSRISGNTIYF TGTGCCAGCAGCAGGATCTCTGGAAACACCATATATTTT TRBJ1-3 - TRBV2 13 -
CATSRADRINEKLFF TGTGCCACCAGCAGAGCGGACAGAATTAATGAAAAACTGTTTTTT TRBJ1-4 - TRBV15 15 few
CASSSGNLAGGWNEQFF TGTGCCAGCAGCTCCGGCAACTTAGCGGGAGGGTGGAATGAGCAGTTCTTC TRBJ2-1 TRBD2 TRBV11-2 17 -
CASSETGGTDTQYF TGTGCCAGCAGTGAGACAGGGGGCACAGATACGCAGTATTTT TRBJ2-3 TRBD1 TRBV6-4 14 many
CASRESWTGGIYGYTF TGTGCCAGCAGAGAAAGTTGGACAGGGGGCATCTATGGCTACACCTTC TRBJ1-2 TRBD1 TRBV6-1 16 -
CASSSPDREGKTEAFF TGCGCCAGCAGCTCTCCGGACAGGGAGGGAAAAACTGAAGCTTTCTTT TRBJ1-1 TRBD1 TRBV5-1 16 few
CASSLCGQGETGANVLTF TGTGCCAGCAGCTTATGCGGACAGGGAGAGACTGGGGCCAACGTCCTGACTTTC TRBJ2-6 TRBD1 TRBV7-8 18 -
CASSFSGQGLYNEQFF TGTGCCAGCAGTTTTTCGGGACAGGGGCTCTACAATGAGCAGTTCTTC TRBJ2-1 TRBD1 TRBV28 16 few
CASSFNAGQGASNEQFF TGTGCCAGCAGTTTTAATGCAGGACAGGGAGCTTCCAATGAGCAGTTCTTC TRBJ2-1 TRBD1 TRBV12-3/TRBV12-4 17 many
CASSPPGQGSVGYTF TGTGCCAGCAGTCCTCCGGGACAGGGTTCGGTTGGCTACACCTTC TRBJ1-2 TRBD1 TRBV28 15 many
CASGQWGYEQYF TGTGCCAGCGGGCAATGGGGCTACGAGCAGTACTTC TRBJ2-7 - TRBV7-9 12 many
CASSVNSHNQPQHF TGCGCCAGCAGTGTAAACAGCCACAATCAGCCCCAGCATTTT TRBJ1-5 - TRBV10-1 14 -
CASSSPEGPQDTQYF TGCGCCAGCAGCTCCCCGGAGGGCCCTCAAGATACGCAGTATTTT TRBJ2-3 - TRBV10-1 15 -
CASSLARGPKPFF TGTGCCAGCAGCTTAGCCAGGGGGCCAAAACCGTTTTTT TRBJ1-4 TRBD1 TRBV7-9 13 -
CASGGVRAGKGGELFF TGTGCCAGCGGGGGTGTCCGGGCCGGGAAAGGCGGGGAGCTGTTTTTT TRBJ2-2 - TRBV7-9 16 -
CASSYPGGSGEQFF TGTGCCAGCAGCTACCCGGGGGGGTCGGGTGAGCAGTTCTTC TRBJ2-1 TRBD2 TRBV7-9 14 few
CSAKDEGNTIYF TGCAGTGCTAAGGACGAGGGAAACACCATATATTTT TRBJ1-3 - TRBV20-1 12 -
CASSFESGGEDTQYF TGTGCCAGCAGCTTCGAGAGCGGGGGGGAAGATACGCAGTATTTT TRBJ2-3 TRBD2 TRBV5-6 15 -
CASRRPGTGNEQYF TGTGCCAGCAGACGTCCCGGGACAGGGAACGAGCAGTACTTC TRBJ2-7 TRBD1 TRBV6-2/TRBV6-3 14 many
CASSLGTSGRRQFF TGTGCCAGCAGCTTAGGGACTAGCGGGAGAAGGCAGTTCTTC TRBJ2-1 TRBD2 TRBV11-2 14 many
CASSYFVLATNEKLFF TGTGCCAGCAGTTACTTCGTCTTGGCAACTAATGAAAAACTGTTTTTT TRBJ1-4 - TRBV6-2/TRBV6-3 16 few
CASSPRTSENIQYF TGCGCCAGCAGCCCCCGAACAAGCGAAAACATTCAGTACTTC TRBJ2-4 - TRBV5-1 14 many
CASSEGREQFF TGTGCCAGCAGCGAGGGGCGTGAGCAGTTCTTC TRBJ2-1 - TRBV9 11 -
CASSLVQGARRETTDTQYF TGTGCCAGCAGCTTAGTTCAGGGGGCTAGACGGGAGACCACAGATACGCAGTATTTT TRBJ2-3 TRBD1 TRBV7-9 19 many
CASSLEGGRAYNEQFF TGTGCCAGCAGCTTAGAAGGCGGGAGGGCCTACAATGAGCAGTTCTTC TRBJ2-1 TRBD2 TRBV7-2 16 many
CATIPPPGQGRYSNQPQHF TGTGCCACCATACCACCCCCGGGACAGGGACGTTATAGCAATCAGCCCCAGCATTTT TRBJ1-5 TRBD1 TRBV28 19 few
CASSLNRFQPQHF TGTGCCAGCAGCTTAAATAGGTTCCAGCCCCAGCATTTT TRBJ1-5 - TRBV11-1 13 many
CASSLSGLMVDEQYF TGTGCCAGCAGTTTATCAGGACTCATGGTAGACGAGCAGTACTTC TRBJ2-7 - TRBV28 15 few